This T cell receptor (beta chain) was sequenced in a study of graft-versus-host responses after intestinal transplantation. Of note for this clone: The antigen remains unidentified.

The table came from immunoSEQ multiplex PCR; TCRdb's copy has only in-frame clones and leaves some out. This sample has about 93,000 clones, with approximately 95% found just once. The CDR3 sequence is 15 residues long. Germline lookup yields CDR1 ENHRY and CDR2 SYGVKD. V was cut by 0 bases and J by 0 bases, with 6 bases left in between. The source material was unstimulated CD8+ T cells sorted from spleen or lymph node cells, sampled before intestinal transplant. V gene TRBV10-3 combines with J gene TRBJ1-3; D gene uncertain. This TCR was recovered from a human donor who received an intestinal transplant. CDR3 nucleotide sequence: TGTGCCATCAGTGAGTCAAGTAGCTCTGGAAACACCATATATTTT. Translation gives CAISESSSSGNTIYF.